This TCR beta chain derives from a study of tumor-infiltrating lymphocytes in primary liver carcinoma. This clonotype is termed medium-sized. The input was 450 to 550 ng total RNA; TCR beta cDNA was made from it with a constant-region primer. A slightly modified ARM-PCR protocol with three nested multiplex PCR rounds produced these TCR beta libraries. It was with TRBV1-TRBV30 forward primers and a C-beta reverse primer that the first two PCR rounds were run, at around 10 cycles each. MiXCR, run by TCRdb on the multiplex PCR reads, gives a single entry per CDR3 protein. This sample has around 35,000 distinct CDR3 sequences, with roughly 75% found just once. CDR1 MNHEY and CDR2 SVGEGT come from the germline V gene. V was trimmed by 0 bases and J by 3 bases, leaving 2 bases between them. The CDR3 is made up of 12 amino acids. Extraction of RNA together with DNA used about 17-30 mg of unsorted bulk tissue.

The clonotype was recovered from a middle-aged man with primary liver carcinoma and hepatitis B virus infection. J is TRBJ2-5 and V is TRBV6-2 or TRBV6-3, with D hard to call. The sequencing sample was made of tumor-adjacent normal liver tissue. This CDR3 is CASSYSEETQYF. The DNA for the CDR3 is TGTGCCAGCAGTTACTCGGAAGAGACCCAGTACTTC.